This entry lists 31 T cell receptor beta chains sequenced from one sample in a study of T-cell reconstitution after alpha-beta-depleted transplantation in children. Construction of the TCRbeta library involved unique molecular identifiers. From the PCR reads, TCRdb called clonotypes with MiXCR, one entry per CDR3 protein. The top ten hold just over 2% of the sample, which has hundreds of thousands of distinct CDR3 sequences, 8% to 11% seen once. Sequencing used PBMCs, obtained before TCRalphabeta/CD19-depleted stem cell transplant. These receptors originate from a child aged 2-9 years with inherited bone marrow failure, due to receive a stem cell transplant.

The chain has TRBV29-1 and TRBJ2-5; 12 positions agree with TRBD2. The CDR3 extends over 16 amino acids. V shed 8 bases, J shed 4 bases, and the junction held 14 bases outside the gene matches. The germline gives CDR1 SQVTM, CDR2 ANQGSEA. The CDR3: CSPPWTAGLAGETQYF. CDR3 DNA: TGCAGCCCCCCCTGGACTGCGGGACTAGCGGGAGAGACCCAGTACTTC.

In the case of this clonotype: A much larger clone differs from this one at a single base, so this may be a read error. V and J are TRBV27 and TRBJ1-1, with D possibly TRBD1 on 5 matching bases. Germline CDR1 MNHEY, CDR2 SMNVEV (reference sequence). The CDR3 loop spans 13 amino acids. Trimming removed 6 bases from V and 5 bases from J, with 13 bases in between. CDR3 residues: CASRGPIITEAFF. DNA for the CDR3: TGTGCCAGCAGGGGACCAATCATAACTGAAGCTTTCTTT.

CDR3 nucleotides: TGTGCCAGTAGTTGGACAGGGCCTGGTGCAGATACGCAGTATTTT. Its protein is CASSWTGPGADTQYF. The rearrangement joins TRBV19 to TRBJ2-3; 8 bases map to TRBD1. This CDR3 has 15 amino acids. Germline V lookup: CDR1 LNHDA, CDR2 SQIVND (reference sequence). Trimming removed 5 bases from V and 4 bases from J; junction bases left unmatched: 8. The full variable domain, rest sourced from reference TRBV19 and TRBJ2-3, is DGGITQSPKYLFRKEGQNVTLSCEQNLNHDAMYWYRQDPGQGLRLIYYSQIVNDFQKGDIAEGYSVSREKKESFPLTVTSAQKNPTAFYLCASSWTGPGADTQYFGPGTRLTVL.

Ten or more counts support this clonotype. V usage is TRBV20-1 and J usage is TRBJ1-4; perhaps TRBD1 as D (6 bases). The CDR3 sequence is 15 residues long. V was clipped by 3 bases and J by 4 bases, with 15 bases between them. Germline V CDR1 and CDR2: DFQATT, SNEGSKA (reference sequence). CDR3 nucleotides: TGCAGTGCTAGTAGAGGGGGGGACCTTAATGAAAAACTGTTTTTT. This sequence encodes CSASRGGDLNEKLFF.

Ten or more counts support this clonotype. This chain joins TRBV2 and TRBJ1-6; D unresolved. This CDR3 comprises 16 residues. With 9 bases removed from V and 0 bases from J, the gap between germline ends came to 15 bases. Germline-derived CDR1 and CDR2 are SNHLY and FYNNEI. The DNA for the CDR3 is TGTGCCAGAAGTAACCCTCTGAGCTCCTATAATTCACCCCTCCACTTT. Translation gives CARSNPLSSYNSPLHF. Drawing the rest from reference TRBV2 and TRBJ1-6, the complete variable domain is EPEVTQTPSHQVTQMGQEVILRCVPISNHLYFYWYRQILGQKVEFLVSFYNNEISEKSEIFDDQFSVERPDGSNFTLKIRSTKLEDSAMYFCARSNPLSSYNSPLHFGNGTRLTVT.

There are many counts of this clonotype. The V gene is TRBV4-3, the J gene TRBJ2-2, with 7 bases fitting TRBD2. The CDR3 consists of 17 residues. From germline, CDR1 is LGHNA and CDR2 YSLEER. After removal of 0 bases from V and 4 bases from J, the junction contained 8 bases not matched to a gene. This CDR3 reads CASSQDRWDYATGELFF. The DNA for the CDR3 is TGCGCCAGCAGCCAAGATCGATGGGACTACGCCACCGGGGAGCTGTTTTTT.

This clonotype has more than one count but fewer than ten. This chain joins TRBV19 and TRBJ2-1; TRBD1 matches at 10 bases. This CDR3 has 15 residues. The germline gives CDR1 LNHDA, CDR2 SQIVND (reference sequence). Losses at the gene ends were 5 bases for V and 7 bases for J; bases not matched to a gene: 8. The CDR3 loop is CASSPTDRGINEQFF. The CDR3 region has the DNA TGTGCCAGTAGTCCCACGGACAGGGGGATAAATGAGCAGTTCTTC.

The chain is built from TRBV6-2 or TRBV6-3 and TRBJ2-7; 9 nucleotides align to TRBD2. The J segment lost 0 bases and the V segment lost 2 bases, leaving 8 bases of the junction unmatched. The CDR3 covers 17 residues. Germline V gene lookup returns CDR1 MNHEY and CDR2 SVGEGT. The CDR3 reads CASSYGIAGGRSYEQYF. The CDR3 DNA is TGTGCCAGCAGTTACGGGATCGCGGGAGGGCGCTCCTACGAGCAGTACTTC.

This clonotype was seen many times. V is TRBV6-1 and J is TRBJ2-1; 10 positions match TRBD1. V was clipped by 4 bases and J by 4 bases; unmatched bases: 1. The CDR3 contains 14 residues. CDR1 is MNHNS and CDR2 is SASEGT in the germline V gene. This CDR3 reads CASSGQGAYNEQFF. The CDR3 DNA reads TGTGCCAGCAGTGGACAGGGGGCGTACAATGAGCAGTTCTTC.

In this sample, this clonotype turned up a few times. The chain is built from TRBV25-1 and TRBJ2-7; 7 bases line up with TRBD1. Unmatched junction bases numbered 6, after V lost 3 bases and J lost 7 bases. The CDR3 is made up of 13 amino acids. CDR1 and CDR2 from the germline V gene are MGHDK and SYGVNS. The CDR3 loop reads CASSEQGEREQYF. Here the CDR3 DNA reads TGTGCCAGCAGTGAGCAGGGGGAGCGAGAGCAGTACTTC.

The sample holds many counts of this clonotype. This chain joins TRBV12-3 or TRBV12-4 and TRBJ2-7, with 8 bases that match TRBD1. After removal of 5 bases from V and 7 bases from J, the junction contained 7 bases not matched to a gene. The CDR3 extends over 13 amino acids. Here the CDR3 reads CASSGNRGVEQYF. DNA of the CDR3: TGTGCCAGCAGTGGTAACAGGGGGGTAGAGCAGTACTTC.

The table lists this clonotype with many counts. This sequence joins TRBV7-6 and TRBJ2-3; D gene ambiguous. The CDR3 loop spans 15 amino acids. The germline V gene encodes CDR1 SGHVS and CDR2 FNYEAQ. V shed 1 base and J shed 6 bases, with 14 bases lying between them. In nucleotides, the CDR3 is TGTGCCAGCAGCTTAGAGGCCAGGCATGGGGATACGCAGTATTTT. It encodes CASSLEARHGDTQYF.

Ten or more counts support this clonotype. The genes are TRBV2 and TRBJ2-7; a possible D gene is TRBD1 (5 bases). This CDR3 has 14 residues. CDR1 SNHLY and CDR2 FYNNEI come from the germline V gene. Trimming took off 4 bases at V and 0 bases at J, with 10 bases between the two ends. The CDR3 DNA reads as TGTGCCAGCAGTGTACACAGGAGCTCCTACGAGCAGTACTTC. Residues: CASSVHRSSYEQYF. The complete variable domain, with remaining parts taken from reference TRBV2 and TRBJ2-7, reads EPEVTQTPSHQVTQMGQEVILRCVPISNHLYFYWYRQILGQKVEFLVSFYNNEISEKSEIFDDQFSVERPDGSNFTLKIRSTKLEDSAMYFCASSVHRSSYEQYFGPGTRLTVT.

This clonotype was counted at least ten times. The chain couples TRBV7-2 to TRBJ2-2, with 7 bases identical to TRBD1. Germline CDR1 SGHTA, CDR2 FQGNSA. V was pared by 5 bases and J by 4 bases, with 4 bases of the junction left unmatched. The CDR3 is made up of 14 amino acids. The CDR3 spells CASSPGTATGELFF. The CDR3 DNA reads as TGTGCCAGCAGCCCGGGGACAGCCACCGGGGAGCTGTTTTTT.

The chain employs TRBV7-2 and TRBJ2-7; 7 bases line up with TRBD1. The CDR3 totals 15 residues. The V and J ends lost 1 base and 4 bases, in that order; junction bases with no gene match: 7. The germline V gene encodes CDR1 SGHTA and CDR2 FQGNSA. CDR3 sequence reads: CASSLEVGGWYEQYF. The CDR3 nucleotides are TGTGCCAGCAGCTTAGAGGTAGGGGGCTGGTACGAGCAGTACTTC.

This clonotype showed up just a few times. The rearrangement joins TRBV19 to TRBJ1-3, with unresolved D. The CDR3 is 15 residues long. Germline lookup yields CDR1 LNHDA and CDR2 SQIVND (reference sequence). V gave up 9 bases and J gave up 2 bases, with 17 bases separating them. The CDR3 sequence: CASRRSAAAGNTIYF. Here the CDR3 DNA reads TGTGCCAGCCGACGATCGGCAGCGGCTGGAAACACCATATATTTT.

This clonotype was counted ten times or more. The CDR3 region is CASSLTGYDEQYF. For the CDR3, the DNA is TGCGCCAGCAGCTTGACAGGGTACGACGAGCAGTACTTC. The rearrangement uses TRBV5-1 and TRBJ2-7; the D gene is possibly TRBD1 (6 bases). The CDR3 consists of 13 residues. V lost 1 base and J lost 5, with 10 bases in between. The germline V gene encodes CDR1 SGHRS and CDR2 YFSETQ. The full variable domain, in which reference TRBV5-1 and TRBJ2-7 provide the parts outside the CDR3, is KAGVTQTPRYLIKTRGQQVTLSCSPISGHRSVSWYQQTPGQGLQFLFEYFSETQRNKGNFPGRFSGRQFSNSRSEMNVSTLELGDSALYLCASSLTGYDEQYFGPGTRLTVT.

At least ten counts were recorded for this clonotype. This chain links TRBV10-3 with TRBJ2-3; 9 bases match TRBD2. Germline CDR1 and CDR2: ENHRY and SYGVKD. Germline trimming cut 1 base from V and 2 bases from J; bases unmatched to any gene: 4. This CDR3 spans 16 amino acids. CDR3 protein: CAISEYLAGITDTQYF. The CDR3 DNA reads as TGTGCCATCAGTGAGTACCTAGCGGGAATCACAGATACGCAGTATTTT.

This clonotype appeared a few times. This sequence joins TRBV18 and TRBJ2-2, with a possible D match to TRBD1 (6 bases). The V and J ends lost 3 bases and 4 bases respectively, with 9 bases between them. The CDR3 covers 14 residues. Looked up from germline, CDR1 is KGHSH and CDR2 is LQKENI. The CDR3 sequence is CASSPQGSTGELFF. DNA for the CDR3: TGTGCCAGCTCACCGCAGGGGAGCACCGGGGAGCTGTTTTTT. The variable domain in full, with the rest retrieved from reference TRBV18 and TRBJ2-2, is NAGVMQNPRHLVRRRGQEARLRCSPMKGHSHVYWYRQLPEEGLKFMVYLQKENIIDESGMPKERFSAEFPKEGPSILRIQQVVRGDSAAYFCASSPQGSTGELFFGEGSRLTVL.

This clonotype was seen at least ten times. The CDR3 here is CASSLLGQGTYYNEQFF. CDR3 coding DNA: TGTGCCAGCAGCTTGCTGGGACAGGGGACTTACTACAATGAGCAGTTCTTC. The genes are TRBV5-5 and TRBJ2-1; TRBD1 matches 10 bases. J gave up 3 bases and V 1 base, and 7 bases lay outside the gene matches. This CDR3 region has 17 residues. Germline V gene sequence: CDR1 SGHKS, CDR2 YYEKEE (reference sequence).

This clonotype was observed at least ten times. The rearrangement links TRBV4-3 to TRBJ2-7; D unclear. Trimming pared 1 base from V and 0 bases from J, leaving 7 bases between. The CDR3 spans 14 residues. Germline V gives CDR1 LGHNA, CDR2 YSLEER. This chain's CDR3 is CASSQALSSYEQYF. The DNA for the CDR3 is TGCGCCAGCAGCCAAGCCCTGAGCTCCTACGAGCAGTACTTC.

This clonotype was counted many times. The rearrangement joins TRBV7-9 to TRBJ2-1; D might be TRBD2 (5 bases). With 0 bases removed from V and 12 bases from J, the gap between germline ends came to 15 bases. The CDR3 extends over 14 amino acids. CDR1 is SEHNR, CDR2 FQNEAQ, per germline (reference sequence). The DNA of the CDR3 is TGTGCCAGCAGCTTAGCGCGGGCTGGAGGAGTGCAGTTCTTC. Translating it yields CASSLARAGGVQFF. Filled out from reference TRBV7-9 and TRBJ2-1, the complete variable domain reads DTGVSQNPRHKITKRGQNVTFRCDPISEHNRLYWYRQTLGQGPEFLTYFQNEAQLEKSRLLSDRFSAERPKGSFSTLEIQRTEQGDSAMYLCASSLARAGGVQFFGPGTRLTVL.

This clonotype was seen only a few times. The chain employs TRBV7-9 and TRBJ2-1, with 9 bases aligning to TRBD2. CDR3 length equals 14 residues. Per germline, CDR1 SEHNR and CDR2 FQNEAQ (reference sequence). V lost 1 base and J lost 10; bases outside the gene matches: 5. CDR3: CASSLGVAGGEQFF. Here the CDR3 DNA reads TGTGCCAGCAGCTTAGGTGTGGCGGGAGGGGAGCAGTTCTTC.

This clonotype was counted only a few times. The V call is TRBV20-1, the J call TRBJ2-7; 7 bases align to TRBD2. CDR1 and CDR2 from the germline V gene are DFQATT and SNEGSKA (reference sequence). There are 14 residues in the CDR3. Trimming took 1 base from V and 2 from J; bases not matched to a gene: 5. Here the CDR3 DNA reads TGCAGTGCTAGAGCCTGGGGGGGGGCCTACGAGCAGTACTTC. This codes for CSARAWGGAYEQYF.

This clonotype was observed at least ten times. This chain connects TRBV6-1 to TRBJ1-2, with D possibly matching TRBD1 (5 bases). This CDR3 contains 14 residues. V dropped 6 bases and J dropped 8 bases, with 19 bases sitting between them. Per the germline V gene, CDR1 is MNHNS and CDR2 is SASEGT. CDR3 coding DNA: TGTGCCAGCAGCCCTGGGACTGGTTTAGACGGCTACACCTTC. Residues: CASSPGTGLDGYTF.

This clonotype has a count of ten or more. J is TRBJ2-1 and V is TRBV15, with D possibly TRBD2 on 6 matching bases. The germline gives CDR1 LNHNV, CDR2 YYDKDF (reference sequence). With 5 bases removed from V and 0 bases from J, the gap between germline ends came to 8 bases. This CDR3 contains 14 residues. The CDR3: CATSGDSSYNEQFF. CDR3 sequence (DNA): TGTGCCACCAGCGGGGACTCCTCCTACAATGAGCAGTTCTTC.

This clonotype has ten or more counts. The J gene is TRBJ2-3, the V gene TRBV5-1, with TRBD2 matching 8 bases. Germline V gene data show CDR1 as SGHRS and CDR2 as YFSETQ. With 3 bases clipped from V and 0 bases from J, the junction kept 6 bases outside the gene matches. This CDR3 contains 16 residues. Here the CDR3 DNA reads TGCGCCAGCAGCTCCCGAGGCGGGGGGAGCACAGATACGCAGTATTTT. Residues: CASSSRGGGSTDTQYF.

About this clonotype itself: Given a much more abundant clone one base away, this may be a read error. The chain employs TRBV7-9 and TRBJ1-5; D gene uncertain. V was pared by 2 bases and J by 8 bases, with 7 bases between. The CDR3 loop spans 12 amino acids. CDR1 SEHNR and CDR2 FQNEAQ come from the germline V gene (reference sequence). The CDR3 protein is CASSLTDEPQHF. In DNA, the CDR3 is TGTGCCAGCAGCTTAACAGATGAGCCCCAGCATTTT.

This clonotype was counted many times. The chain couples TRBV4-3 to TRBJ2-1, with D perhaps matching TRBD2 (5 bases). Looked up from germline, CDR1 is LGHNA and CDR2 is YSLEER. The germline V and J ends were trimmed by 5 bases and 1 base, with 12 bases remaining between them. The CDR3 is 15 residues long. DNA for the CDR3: TGCGCCAGCAGCGTCCTAGAGGGTTCCTACAATGAGCAGTTCTTC. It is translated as CASSVLEGSYNEQFF.

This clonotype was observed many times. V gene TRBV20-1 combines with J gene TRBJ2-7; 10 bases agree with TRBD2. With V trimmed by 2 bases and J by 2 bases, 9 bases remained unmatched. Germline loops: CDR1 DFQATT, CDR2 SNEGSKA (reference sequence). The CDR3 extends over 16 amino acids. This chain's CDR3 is CSARRLAGAETYEQYF. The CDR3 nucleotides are TGCAGTGCTAGAAGGCTAGCGGGAGCCGAAACCTACGAGCAGTACTTC.

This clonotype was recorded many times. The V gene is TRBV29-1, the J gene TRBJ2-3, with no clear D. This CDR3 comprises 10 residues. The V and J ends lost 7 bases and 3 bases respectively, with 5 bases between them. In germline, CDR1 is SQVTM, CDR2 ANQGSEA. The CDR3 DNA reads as TGCAGCGGGGCAACAGATACGCAGTATTTT. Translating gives CSGATDTQYF.